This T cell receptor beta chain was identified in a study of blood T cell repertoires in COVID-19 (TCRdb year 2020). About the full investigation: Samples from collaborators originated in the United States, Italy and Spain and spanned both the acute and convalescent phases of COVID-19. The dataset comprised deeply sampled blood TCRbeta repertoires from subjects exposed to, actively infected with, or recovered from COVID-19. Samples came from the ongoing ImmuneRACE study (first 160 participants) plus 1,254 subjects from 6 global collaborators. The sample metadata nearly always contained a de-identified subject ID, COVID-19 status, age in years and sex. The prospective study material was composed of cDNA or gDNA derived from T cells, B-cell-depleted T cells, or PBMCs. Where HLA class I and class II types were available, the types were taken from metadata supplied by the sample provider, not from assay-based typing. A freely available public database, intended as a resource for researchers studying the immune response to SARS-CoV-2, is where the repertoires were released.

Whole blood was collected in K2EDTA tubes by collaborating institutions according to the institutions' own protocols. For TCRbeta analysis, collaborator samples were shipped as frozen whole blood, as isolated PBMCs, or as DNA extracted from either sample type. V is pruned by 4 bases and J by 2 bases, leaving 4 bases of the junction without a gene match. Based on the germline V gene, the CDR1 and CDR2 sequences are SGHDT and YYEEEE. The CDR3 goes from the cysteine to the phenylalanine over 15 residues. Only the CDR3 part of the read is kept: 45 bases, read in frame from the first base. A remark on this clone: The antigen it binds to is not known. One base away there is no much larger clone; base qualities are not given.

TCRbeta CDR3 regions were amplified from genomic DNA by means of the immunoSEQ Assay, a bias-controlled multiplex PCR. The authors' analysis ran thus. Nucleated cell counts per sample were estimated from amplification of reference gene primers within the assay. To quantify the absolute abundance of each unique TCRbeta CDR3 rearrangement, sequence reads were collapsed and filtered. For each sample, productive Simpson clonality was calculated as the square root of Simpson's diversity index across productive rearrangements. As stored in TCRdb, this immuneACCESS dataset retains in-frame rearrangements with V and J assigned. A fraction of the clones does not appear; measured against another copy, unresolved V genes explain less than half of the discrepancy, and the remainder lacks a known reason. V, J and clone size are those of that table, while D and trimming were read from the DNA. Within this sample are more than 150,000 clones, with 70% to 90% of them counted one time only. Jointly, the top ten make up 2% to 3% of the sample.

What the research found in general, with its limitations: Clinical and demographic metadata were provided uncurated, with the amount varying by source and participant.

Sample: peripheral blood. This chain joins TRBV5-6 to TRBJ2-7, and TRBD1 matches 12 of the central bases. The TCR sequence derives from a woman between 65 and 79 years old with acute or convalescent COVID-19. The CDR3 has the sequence CASSPGDRGPYEQYF. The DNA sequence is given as TGTGCCAGCAGCCCCGGGGACAGGGGGCCCTACGAGCAGTACTTC.